This T cell receptor beta chain came from a study of shared clonotypes between healthy human individuals. Overall study findings and caveats: Estimated richness was generally greater in naive than memory subsets.

After removal of 7 bases from V and 4 bases from J, the junction contained 4 bases not matched to a gene. The germline V gene has CDR1 SNHLY and CDR2 FYNNEI. This CDR3 comprises 16 residues. This table comes from immunoSEQ multiplex PCR, and its TCRdb copy is limited to in-frame clones, with some not included. The sample carries 2 million to 3 million clones, 93% recorded once. This clone has just one count. Its specificity is unknown. The chain joins TRBV2 to TRBJ2-1; 16 bases match TRBD2. The sequence was collected from a young man in good health. Some clones in this sample may be carry-over from other donors' samples. Source material: naive CD4+ T cells from PBMCs. Subset indicated: CD45RA+ positively selected. The CDR3 DNA follows: TGTGCCAGCACCGGGACTAGCGGGAGGGTATACAATGAGCAGTTCTTC. It encodes CASTGTSGRVYNEQFF.